The T cell receptor (gamma chain) under discussion was sequenced for a study of gamma delta lymphoproliferative disorders and STAT genes (dated by TCRdb to the late 2010s). The study in broad terms: The LymphoTrack Dx TCRG Assay was used to prepare gamma-chain libraries from at least 50 ng of genomic DNA. Since no corresponding Invivoscribe delta assay was available, delta-chain libraries were prepared following the standard operating procedure of the EuroClonality-NGS working group. Within a larger immunophenotypic and STAT-mutation study, TCR gamma and delta CDR3 repertoires were profiled by deep sequencing in Tgammadelta lymphoproliferative disease patients and healthy controls. Two gamma-chain samples and all delta-chain samples were sequenced twice to confirm results. The full study reports these points: When whole repertoires were clustered, gamma repertoires from patients grouped apart from those of healthy controls, but delta repertoires did not separate between the groups. Leukemic cells were skewed toward terminal effectors, whereas control T cells likely spanned varied maturation stages, a difference potentially limiting comparisons between patients and controls. It was noted by the authors that NGS specificity may be reduced at low frequencies, so confirmation of the public or private nature of leukemic clones is needed. Nearly all major gamma and delta clonotypes of patients were found to be public, being shared with at least one healthy donor, and only a couple of gamma clonotypes were found to be private to disease.

Both library preparation methods relied on multiplex PCR with primers aimed at conserved V and J regions of the TCR genes. Amplicons were purified, pooled and sequenced on an Illumina MiSeq platform. Per the authors' processing: V(D)J alignment, clonotype assembly and translation were performed with MiXCR, whereas functionality assessment and CDR3 repertoire analyses were performed with VDJtools. CDR3 followed the IMGT definition, and analyses included only productive sequences that used functional genes, leaving out ORF genes and pseudogenes. A custom Python script was used to search all patients and controls for identical amino acid CDR3s of major clonotypes (frequency >=5%). A one-sided non-parametric Wilcoxon test was used to compare clonotype frequencies between patients and controls. Clones were re-identified by TCRdb from the public reads with CATT, and rows with the same DNA were merged. The V and J calls shown here were made by TCRdb, not taken from the authors' results. The sample includes 780 or so gamma-chain clones, with 20% to 30% observed a single time. About a fifth of the sample goes to the ten largest clones.

Genomic DNA from peripheral blood mononuclear cells isolated from patients and controls was used for TCR sequencing. Controls were some 23 healthy adult blood donors, with a median age of approximately 61 years and some 12 males and around eleven females, matched to patients for age and sex. Sequences GITISATS (CDR1) and ISYDGTV (CDR2) are obtained from the germline V gene (reference sequence). The germline V and J ends show losses of 4 bases and 5 bases respectively, and no gene match explains 2 bases of the junction. There are 15 amino acids in the CDR3, from cysteine to phenylalanine inclusive. Only the CDR3 DNA is retained, 45 bases long and in frame from the first base. Judged by its sample share, this clone qualifies as large (0.1 to 1%). The antigen it binds to is not known. No much larger clone is present one base from it, and per-base qualities are unavailable.

This TCR was recovered from a human donor in good health. The sample taken for sequencing was blood. This chain is built from TRGV9 and TRGJP. No J gene is reported in TCRdb; it was inferred here by comparing the DNA with germline. In nucleotides, the sequence is TGTGCCTTGTGGGAAGAAGAGTTGGGCAAAAAAATCAAGGTATTT. Translated, this gives CALWEEELGKKIKVF.